This T cell receptor beta chain is from a study of STAT5B mutations in CD4+ large granular lymphocyte leukemia. Study details: Healthy donors showed HLA-associated enrichment of the CDR3 'QG' motif.

On this clone: Its cognate antigen is unknown.

Study findings and constraints: 25% of private leukemic clonotypes occurred rarely in other patients' non-leukemic repertoires. Compared with healthy controls (2/35), patient top clones favored TRBV06 (8/27).

How the authors handled the data: A productive frequency of 2.59 x 10-5 was the lowest detectable. Some clones are missing from TCRdb's copy, which holds only in-frame ones; the method was immunoSEQ multiplex PCR. D and trimming were read from the DNA, whereas the V and J calls and clone size are those reported in that table. The table shows tens of thousands of clones, with roughly 87% occurring only once. This CDR3 has 16 residues. Per germline, CDR1 KGHSH and CDR2 LQKENI. V lost 3 bases and J 1 base, leaving 13 bases between the germline ends. The sample consisted of CD4+ T cells from blood buffy coats. The sequence was obtained from a human donor in good health. V and J are TRBV18 and TRBJ1-5; D is perhaps TRBD1 (6 bases). The CDR3 loop is CASSPLGGLSNQPQHF. The CDR3 DNA sequence: TGTGCCAGCTCACCCTTGGGGGGGCTGAGCAATCAGCCCCAGCATTTT.